This TCR beta chain was observed in a study of cytomegalovirus exposure and HLA in healthy donors. Study context: The 90 to 150 validation repertoires, a later analysis reported, used the same platform as the 600 to 850 repertoires from the first cohort. Findings and limits, study-wide: In vitro, a few CMV-associated chains proved specific for CMV antigens. It was found in a later analysis that first-cohort TCR clusters tended to co-occur in the 130 or so validation repertoires.

Note on this clone: The antigen is not known.

The CDR3 loop spans 13 amino acids. V was pared by 4 bases and J by 14 bases, with 20 bases between. Looked up from germline, CDR1 is PRHDT and CDR2 is FYEKMQ (reference sequence). Here immunoSEQ multiplex PCR was the method, and the copy in TCRdb shows in-frame clones only, minus some. The sample consists of around 150,000 clones, approximately 96% of them appearing once. This sequence joins TRBV13 and TRBJ1-2; D unresolved. Sequencing was done on a sample of PBMCs. This TCR derives from a woman aged 18-29 years in good health and CMV-seronegative. Here the CDR3 reads CASSSFLQPSGTF. The CDR3 DNA reads as TGTGCCAGCAGCTCCTTTTTACAGCCTTCTGGAACCTTC.